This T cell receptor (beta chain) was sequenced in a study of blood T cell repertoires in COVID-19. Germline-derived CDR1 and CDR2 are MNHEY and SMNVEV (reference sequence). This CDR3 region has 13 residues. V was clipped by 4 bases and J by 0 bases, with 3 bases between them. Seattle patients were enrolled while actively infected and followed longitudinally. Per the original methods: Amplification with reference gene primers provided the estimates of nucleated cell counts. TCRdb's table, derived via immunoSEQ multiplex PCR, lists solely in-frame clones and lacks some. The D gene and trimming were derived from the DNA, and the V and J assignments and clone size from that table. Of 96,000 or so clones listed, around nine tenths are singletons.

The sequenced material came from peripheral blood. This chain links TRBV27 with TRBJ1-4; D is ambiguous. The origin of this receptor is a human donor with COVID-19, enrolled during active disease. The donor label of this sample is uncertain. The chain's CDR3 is CASSSTTNEKLFF. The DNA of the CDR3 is TGTGCCAGCAGTTCTACAACTAATGAAAAACTGTTTTTT.